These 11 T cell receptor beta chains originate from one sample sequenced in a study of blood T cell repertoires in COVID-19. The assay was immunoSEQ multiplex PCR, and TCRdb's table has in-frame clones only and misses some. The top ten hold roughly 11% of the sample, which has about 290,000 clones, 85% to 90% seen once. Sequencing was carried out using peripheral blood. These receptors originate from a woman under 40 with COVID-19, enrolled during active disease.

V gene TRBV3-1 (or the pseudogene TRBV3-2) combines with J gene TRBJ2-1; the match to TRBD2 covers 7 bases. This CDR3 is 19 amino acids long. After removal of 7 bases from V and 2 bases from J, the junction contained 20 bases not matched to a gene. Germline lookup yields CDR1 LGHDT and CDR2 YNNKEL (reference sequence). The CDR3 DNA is TGTGCCAGCACTCTAGCGGTTATATCCCCCGGTCGAACCTACAATGAGCAGTTCTTC. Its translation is CASTLAVISPGRTYNEQFF.

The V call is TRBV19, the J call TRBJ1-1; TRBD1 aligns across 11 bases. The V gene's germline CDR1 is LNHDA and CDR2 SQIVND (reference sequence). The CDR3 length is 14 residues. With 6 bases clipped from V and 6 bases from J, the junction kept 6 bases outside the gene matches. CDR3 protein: CASRTDRGPAEAFF. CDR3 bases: TGTGCCAGTAGGACGGACAGGGGGCCGGCTGAAGCTTTCTTT.

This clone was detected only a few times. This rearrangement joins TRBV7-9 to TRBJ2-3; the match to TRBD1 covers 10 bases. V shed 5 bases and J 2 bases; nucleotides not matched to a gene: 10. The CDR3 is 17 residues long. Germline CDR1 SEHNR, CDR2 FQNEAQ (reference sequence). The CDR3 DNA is TGTGCCAGCAGCCCCACCCGGGACAGGGGCCCCACAGATACGCAGTATTTT. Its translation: CASSPTRDRGPTDTQYF.

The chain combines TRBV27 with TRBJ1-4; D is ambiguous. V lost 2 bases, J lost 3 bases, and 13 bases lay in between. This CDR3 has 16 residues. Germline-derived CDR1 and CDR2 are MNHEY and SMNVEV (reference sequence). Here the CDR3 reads CASSLTPADSNEKLFF. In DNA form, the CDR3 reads TGTGCCAGCAGTTTAACACCGGCGGACTCTAATGAAAAACTGTTTTTT.

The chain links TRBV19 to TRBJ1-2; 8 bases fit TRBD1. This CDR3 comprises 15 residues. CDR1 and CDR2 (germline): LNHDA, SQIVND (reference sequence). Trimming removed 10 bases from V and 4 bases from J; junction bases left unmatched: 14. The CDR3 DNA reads TGTGCCACCCAACCTGGACAGGGAGGGAGCTATGGCTACACCTTC. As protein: CATQPGQGGSYGYTF.

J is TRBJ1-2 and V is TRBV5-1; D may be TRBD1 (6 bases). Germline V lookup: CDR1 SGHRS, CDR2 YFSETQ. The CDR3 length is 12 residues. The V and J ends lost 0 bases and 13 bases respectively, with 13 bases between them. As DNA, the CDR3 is TGCGCCAGCAGCTTGGCGGGGCAGGGGTGCACCTTC. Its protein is CASSLAGQGCTF.

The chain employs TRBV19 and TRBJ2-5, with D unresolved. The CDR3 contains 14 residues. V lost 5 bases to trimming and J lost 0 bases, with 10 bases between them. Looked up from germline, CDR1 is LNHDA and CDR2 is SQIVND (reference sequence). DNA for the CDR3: TGTGCCAGTAGTCCCCGCGGCAACCAAGAGACCCAGTACTTC. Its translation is CASSPRGNQETQYF. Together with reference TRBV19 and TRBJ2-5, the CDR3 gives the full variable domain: DGGITQSPKYLFRKEGQNVTLSCEQNLNHDAMYWYRQDPGQGLRLIYYSQIVNDFQKGDIAEGYSVSREKKESFPLTVTSAQKNPTAFYLCASSPRGNQETQYFGPGTRLLVL.

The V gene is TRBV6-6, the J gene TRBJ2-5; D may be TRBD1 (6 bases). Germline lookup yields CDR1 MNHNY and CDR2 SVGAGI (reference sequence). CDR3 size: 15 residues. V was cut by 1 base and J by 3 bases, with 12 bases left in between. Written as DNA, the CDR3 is TGTGCCAGCAGTTACTTGAGGCGACAGGAAGAGACCCAGTACTTC. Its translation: CASSYLRRQEETQYF.

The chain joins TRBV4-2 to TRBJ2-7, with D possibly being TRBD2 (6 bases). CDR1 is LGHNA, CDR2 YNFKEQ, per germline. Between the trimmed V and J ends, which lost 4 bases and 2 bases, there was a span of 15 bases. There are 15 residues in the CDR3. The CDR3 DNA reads TGTGCCAGCAGCCCTACCCCGGCGGGAACCTACGAGCAGTACTTC. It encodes CASSPTPAGTYEQYF.

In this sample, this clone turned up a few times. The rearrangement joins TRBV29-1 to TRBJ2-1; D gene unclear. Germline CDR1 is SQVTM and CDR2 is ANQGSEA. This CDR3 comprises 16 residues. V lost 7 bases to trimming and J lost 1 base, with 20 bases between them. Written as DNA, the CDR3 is TGCAGCGCCGGCAAACTAACAAAAGAATCCTACAATGAGCAGTTCTTC. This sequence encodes CSAGKLTKESYNEQFF.

CDR3 bases: TGTGCCAGCAGCCCCGGGGGGCCGTCCTACGAGCAGTACTTC. Amino acids: CASSPGGPSYEQYF. The chain combines TRBV13 with TRBJ2-7; D is possibly TRBD2 (7 bases). Trimming left V 5 bases short and J 1 base short, with 12 bases between. Germline CDR1 and CDR2: PRHDT and FYEKMQ (reference sequence). This CDR3 contains 14 residues. Looking up the rest from reference TRBV13 and TRBJ2-7 gives the full variable domain: AAGVIQSPRHLIKEKRETATLKCYPIPRHDTVYWYQQGPGQDPQFLISFYEKMQSDKGSIPDRFSAQQFSDYHSELNMSSLELGDSALYFCASSPGGPSYEQYFGPGTRLTVT.